The 32 T cell receptor beta chains presented below share a single source sample, sequenced in a study of T cell responses to AZD1222 COVID-19 vaccine. This table comes from immunoSEQ multiplex PCR, and its TCRdb copy is limited to in-frame clones, with some not included. Of around 110,000 clones listed, 92% are singletons. The sequencing here drew on peripheral blood, taken 28 days after the second AZD1222 dose. The receptor set was obtained from an adult who received the AZD1222 COVID-19 vaccine.

V gene TRBV3-1 (or the pseudogene TRBV3-2) combines with J gene TRBJ1-5; D is unclear. Trimming removed 6 bases from V and 9 bases from J, with 12 bases in between. Germline V gene data show CDR1 as LGHDT and CDR2 as YNNKEL (reference sequence). This CDR3 comprises 12 residues. CDR3 coding DNA: TGTGCCAGCAGTTCGGGTCTGAGGCCCCAGCATTTT. Protein: CASSSGLRPQHF.

This clone showed up just once. This chain links TRBV28 with TRBJ2-7; 10 bases map to TRBD2. Losses at the gene ends were 6 bases for V and 2 bases for J; bases not matched to a gene: 16. There are 18 residues in the CDR3. The germline CDR1 and CDR2 sequences are MDHEN and SYDVKM. CDR3 loop: CASRNLEDSGRRTYEQYF. The CDR3 DNA is TGTGCCAGCAGAAACCTTGAAGATAGCGGGAGGAGGACCTACGAGCAGTACTTC. Supplemented by reference TRBV28 and TRBJ2-7, the full variable domain reads DVKVTQSSRYLVKRTGEKVFLECVQDMDHENMFWYRQDPGLGLRLIYFSYDVKMKEKGDIPEGYSVSREKKERFSLILESASTNQTSMYLCASRNLEDSGRRTYEQYFGPGTRLTVT.

The genes are TRBV19 and TRBJ2-3; no firm D call. Trimming removed 7 bases from V and 0 bases from J, with 11 bases in between. Germline V gene lookup returns CDR1 LNHDA and CDR2 SQIVND (reference sequence). The CDR3 contains 14 residues. This CDR3 reads CASTDVVSTDTQYF. In DNA form, the CDR3 reads TGTGCCAGTACCGACGTCGTTAGCACAGATACGCAGTATTTT.

The genes are TRBV18 and TRBJ1-3; D gene uncertain. V lost 4 bases and J lost 4, with 20 bases in between. Germline V gives CDR1 KGHSH, CDR2 LQKENI. CDR3 length equals 17 residues. For the CDR3, the DNA is TGTGCCAGCTCACTAACCCCTTCGGATAATTGGGGAAACACCATATATTTT. Translating gives CASSLTPSDNWGNTIYF.

The chain carries TRBV6-5 and TRBJ2-3; 9 positions match TRBD2. This CDR3 region has 14 residues. V trimming: 7 bases; J trimming: 5 bases; junction bases outside the gene matches: 7. CDR1 and CDR2 (germline): MNHEY, SVGAGI. CDR3 sequence reads: CASTVAGVGDTQYF. In nucleotides, the CDR3 is TGTGCCAGCACGGTAGCGGGGGTAGGAGATACGCAGTATTTT.

V usage is TRBV30 and J usage is TRBJ2-7; tentatively, D is TRBD2 (5 bases). CDR1 is GTSNPN, CDR2 SVGIG, per germline (reference sequence). V lost 4 bases and J lost 6, with 16 bases in between. This CDR3 has 13 amino acids. Written as DNA, the CDR3 is TGTGCCTGGAATACCAGGTCCGAGGGCGAGCAGTACTTC. This translates into CAWNTRSEGEQYF.

CDR3 DNA: TGTGCCAGCAGCTCGAGGACTAGCGGGAGGGGGTTCTACGAGCAGTACTTC. It is translated as CASSSRTSGRGFYEQYF. The rearrangement joins TRBV5-6 to TRBJ2-7; TRBD2 aligns across 15 bases. Germline CDR1 and CDR2: SGHDT and YYEEEE. Trimming at V came to 3 bases and at J to 3 bases, leaving 7 bases not matched to a gene. The CDR3 runs 17 residues. The full variable domain, rest sourced from reference TRBV5-6 and TRBJ2-7, is DAGVTQSPTHLIKTRGQQVTLRCSPKSGHDTVSWYQQALGQGPQFIFQYYEEEERQRGNFPDRFSGHQFPNYSSELNVNALLLGDSALYLCASSSRTSGRGFYEQYFGPGTRLTVT.

The genes are TRBV25-1 and TRBJ2-3; D uncertain. Germline-derived CDR1 and CDR2 are MGHDK and SYGVNS. The CDR3 has 16 residues. The V end lost 4 bases, the J end lost 0 bases, and 14 bases lay between the germline ends. CDR3 sequence reads: CASSGPAERSTDTQYF. CDR3 coding DNA: TGTGCCAGCAGTGGCCCGGCGGAGCGAAGCACAGATACGCAGTATTTT.

This clone came up once. The V gene is TRBV2, the J gene TRBJ1-1; no definite D call. V gave up 2 bases and J gave up 1 base, with 5 bases separating them. CDR3 size: 13 residues. Germline values: CDR1 SNHLY, CDR2 FYNNEI. Written as DNA, the CDR3 is TGTGCCAGCAGTGAAAGGAAGAACACTGAAGCTTTCTTT. Protein product: CASSERKNTEAFF.

The gene calls are TRBV4-1 and TRBJ2-7; 8 positions agree with TRBD2. The CDR3 contains 15 residues. V shed 6 bases, J shed 2 bases, and the junction held 9 bases outside the gene matches. Looked up from germline, CDR1 is MGHRA and CDR2 is YSYEKL. CDR3 sequence reads: CASSPSGAGAYEQYF. The CDR3 DNA reads as TGCGCCAGCAGTCCTTCCGGAGCGGGGGCCTACGAGCAGTACTTC.

The chain couples TRBV7-9 to TRBJ2-5; TRBD2 aligns across 13 bases. Per germline, CDR1 SEHNR and CDR2 FQNEAQ (reference sequence). With 5 bases clipped from V and 4 bases from J, the junction kept 13 bases outside the gene matches. CDR3 length: 18 residues. The CDR3 is CASSLRLAGGSFGETQYF. In nucleotides, the CDR3 is TGTGCCAGCAGCCTTAGACTAGCGGGAGGCTCTTTCGGAGAGACCCAGTACTTC. Using reference TRBV7-9 and TRBJ2-5 for the parts outside the CDR3, the full variable domain is DTGVSQNPRHKITKRGQNVTFRCDPISEHNRLYWYRQTLGQGPEFLTYFQNEAQLEKSRLLSDRFSAERPKGSFSTLEIQRTEQGDSAMYLCASSLRLAGGSFGETQYFGPGTRLLVL.

This chain joins TRBV19 and TRBJ1-1; D unclear. Deletions cut 6 bases from V and 1 base from J, with 9 bases between. Germline V CDR1 and CDR2: LNHDA, SQIVND (reference sequence). CDR3 length: 13 amino acids. The CDR3 region has the DNA TGTGCCAGTAGGGGAGGAGGGAACACTGAAGCTTTCTTT. Encoded protein: CASRGGGNTEAFF.

The chain uses TRBV3-1 (or the pseudogene TRBV3-2) and TRBJ1-1, with a weak D call TRBD1 (6 bases). The length of the CDR3 is 14 residues. The V gene's germline CDR1 is LGHDT and CDR2 YNNKEL (reference sequence). V was clipped by 4 bases and J by 5 bases, with 14 bases between them. This chain's CDR3 is CASSRSQGLTEAFF. The CDR3 DNA sequence: TGTGCCAGCAGCCGGTCACAGGGTCTGACTGAAGCTTTCTTT.

The gene calls are TRBV2 and TRBJ2-3, with 11 bases matching TRBD2. Trimming removed 5 bases from V and 1 base from J; junction bases left unmatched: 11. The CDR3 runs to 18 residues. The germline CDR1 and CDR2 sequences are SNHLY and FYNNEI. CDR3 DNA sequence: TGTGCCAGCAGTACTACTAGCGGGAGCGACCGACGCACAGATACGCAGTATTTT. This translates into CASSTTSGSDRRTDTQYF.

The CDR3 DNA reads as TGTGCCAGTCGGGGACAGGGGGTTGATGGCTACACCTTC. Translated, it gives CASRGQGVDGYTF. The J gene is TRBJ1-2, the V gene TRBV19; 11 positions match TRBD1. V shed 8 bases and J 6 bases; nucleotides not matched to a gene: 5. The CDR3 loop spans 13 amino acids. Germline V gives CDR1 LNHDA, CDR2 SQIVND (reference sequence).

The rearrangement joins TRBV6-5 to TRBJ2-7, with D tentatively TRBD1 (6 bases). The germline gives CDR1 MNHEY, CDR2 SVGAGI. The CDR3 runs 15 residues. Trimming pared 4 bases from V and 2 bases from J, leaving 15 bases between. The CDR3 protein is CASSSGPGVAYEQYF. The CDR3, as DNA: TGTGCCAGCAGTTCAGGTCCAGGGGTCGCCTACGAGCAGTACTTC.

The rearrangement uses TRBV4-1 and TRBJ2-5; the D gene is possibly TRBD1 (5 bases). The CDR3 is made up of 13 amino acids. V shed 1 base and J shed 10 bases, with 13 bases lying between them. Germline V gene lookup returns CDR1 MGHRA and CDR2 YSYEKL. The CDR3 DNA reads as TGCGCCAGCAGCCAAGCCACAGGTCGAGACCAGTACTTC. Protein: CASSQATGRDQYF.

This CDR3 is CAWSRAKGQPQHF. CDR3 coding DNA: TGTGCCTGGAGCCGAGCTAAGGGGCAGCCCCAGCATTTT. V and J are TRBV30 and TRBJ1-5; D possibly corresponds to TRBD1 (5 bases). Per the germline V gene, CDR1 is GTSNPN and CDR2 is SVGIG (reference sequence). V was pared by 3 bases and J by 7 bases, with 13 bases between. This CDR3 has 13 amino acids.

On this clone itself: An end of the junction does not agree with germline; a read error may underlie this. V and J are TRBV9 and TRBJ2-1; 8 nucleotides match TRBD2. The V gene's germline CDR1 is SGDLS and CDR2 YYNGEE. CDR3 length equals 18 residues. CDR3 loop: CASTVHKTEREKCGEQFF. The CDR3 nucleotides read TGTGCCAGCACCGTACATAAAACCGAGCGGGAGAAATGTGGGGAGCAGTTCTTC.

This clone was recorded only once. This rearrangement joins TRBV6-6 to TRBJ1-2, with no clear D. The CDR3 runs 15 residues. Germline V gene sequence: CDR1 MNHNY, CDR2 SVGAGI (reference sequence). The V and J ends lost 2 bases and 4 bases respectively, with 14 bases between them. For the CDR3, the DNA is TGTGCCAGCAGTTACAGTATGCAGTCTGGCTATGGCTACACCTTC. It codes for CASSYSMQSGYGYTF.

This chain connects TRBV3-1 (or the pseudogene TRBV3-2) to TRBJ2-1, with TRBD2 matching 10 bases. V trimming: 10 bases; J trimming: 8 bases; junction bases outside the gene matches: 17. The CDR3 consists of 16 residues. Germline V gene lookup returns CDR1 LGHDT and CDR2 YNNKEL (reference sequence). The CDR3 nucleotides are TGTGCCACCAGTTCAGGATTTAGCGGGAGGTGGGATGAGCAGTTCTTC. This sequence encodes CATSSGFSGRWDEQFF.

The CDR3 DNA sequence: TGTGCCAGCCAATACGTGGGACGGACCATTTATGGCTACACCTTC. Its protein is CASQYVGRTIYGYTF. The chain combines TRBV2 with TRBJ1-2, with TRBD1 as a possible D gene (5 bases). The length of the CDR3 is 15 residues. V dropped 8 bases and J dropped 5 bases, with 21 bases sitting between them. Germline V CDR1 and CDR2: SNHLY, FYNNEI.

The chain uses TRBV6-5 and TRBJ2-2; 8 nucleotides align to TRBD2. Looked up from germline, CDR1 is MNHEY and CDR2 is SVGAGI. CDR3 size: 15 residues. V gave up 2 bases and J gave up 7 bases; unmatched junction bases: 6. The DNA for the CDR3 is TGTGCCAGCAGTTACCCCACCGCGGGGGGCGGGGAGCTGTTTTTT. It codes for CASSYPTAGGGELFF.

The CDR3 DNA reads TGTGCCAGCAGCCCAGGGGACAGCCCAAAGAATGAGCAGTTCTTC. This encodes CASSPGDSPKNEQFF. The chain carries TRBV7-3 and TRBJ2-1, with 7 bases fitting TRBD1. Unmatched junction bases numbered 11, after V lost 5 bases and J lost 7 bases. Germline V gene sequence: CDR1 SGHTA, CDR2 FQGTGA. This CDR3 has 15 residues.

In this sample, this clone turned up once. The chain uses TRBV10-1 and TRBJ2-2; D is tentatively TRBD1 or TRBD2 (6 bases each). The CDR3 contains 18 residues. Trimming stripped 4 bases from V and 6 bases from J, with 24 bases between. CDR1 and CDR2 from the germline V gene are WNHNN and SYGVQD (reference sequence). CDR3 sequence (DNA): TGCGCCAGCAGTGTAACCCCACCGGGGGCAGGTTCGGCCGGGGAGCTGTTTTTT. Translating it yields CASSVTPPGAGSAGELFF.

This clone was seen only a few times. CDR3 protein: CASSLYGSGGYTF. The CDR3 DNA follows: TGTGCCAGCAGTTTATACGGGTCTGGTGGCTACACCTTC. J is TRBJ1-2 and V is TRBV27; unclear D gene. This CDR3 has 13 residues. Germline assignment: CDR1 MNHEY and CDR2 SMNVEV (reference sequence). V gave up 1 base and J gave up 7 bases, with 10 bases separating them.

The rearrangement links TRBV9 to TRBJ1-1; no clear D. Deletions cut 4 bases from V and 1 base from J, with 14 bases between. The CDR3 has 15 amino acids. Germline loops: CDR1 SGDLS, CDR2 YYNGEE. The CDR3 sequence is CASSPSSGANTEAFF. CDR3 DNA sequence: TGTGCCAGCAGCCCCTCCTCGGGCGCGAACACTGAAGCTTTCTTT.

This clone was seen only once. This chain connects TRBV11-2 to TRBJ1-1; D might be TRBD1 (5 bases). V was cut by 1 base and J by 3 bases, with 6 bases left in between. CDR1 and CDR2 from the germline V gene are SGHAT and FQNNGV. The CDR3 contains 13 residues. For the CDR3, the DNA is TGTGCCAGCAGCTTAGTGGGGGACACTGAAGCTTTCTTT. It encodes CASSLVGDTEAFF.

The V and J genes are TRBV10-2 and TRBJ1-5; no reliable D call. There are 12 residues in the CDR3. V dropped 0 bases and J dropped 7 bases, with 4 bases sitting between them. Germline CDR1 WSHSY, CDR2 SAAADI. CDR3 bases: TGCGCCAGCAGTGAGTCGATACAGCCCCAGCATTTT. Translated: CASSESIQPQHF.

This rearrangement joins TRBV7-8 to TRBJ2-7; TRBD1 matches at 12 bases. Germline CDR1 is SGHVS and CDR2 is FQNEAQ. The CDR3 runs 16 residues. Unmatched junction bases numbered 10, after V lost 5 bases and J lost 5 bases. For the CDR3, the DNA is TGTGCCAGCAGCCCGCTTGGGACAGGGGGCAGGAACGAGCAGTACTTC. This gives the protein CASSPLGTGGRNEQYF.

The chain employs TRBV7-2 and TRBJ2-7, with 10 bases lining up with TRBD2. Trimming took 6 bases from V and 0 from J; bases not matched to a gene: 5. There are 15 residues in the CDR3. CDR1 is SGHTA, CDR2 FQGNSA, per germline. The CDR3 protein is CASRQGLADSYEQYF. The CDR3 bases are TGTGCCAGCAGACAAGGACTAGCGGACTCCTACGAGCAGTACTTC.

This clone was picked up one time. The CDR3 sequence: CASSHLDRDDNEQFF. The CDR3 DNA reads TGTGCCAGCAGTCACCTCGACAGGGACGACAATGAGCAGTTCTTC. The V gene is TRBV28, the J gene TRBJ2-1; 7 bases are a match to TRBD1. With 5 bases clipped from V and 5 bases from J, the junction kept 9 bases outside the gene matches. CDR3 length equals 15 residues. Looked up from germline, CDR1 is MDHEN and CDR2 is SYDVKM.